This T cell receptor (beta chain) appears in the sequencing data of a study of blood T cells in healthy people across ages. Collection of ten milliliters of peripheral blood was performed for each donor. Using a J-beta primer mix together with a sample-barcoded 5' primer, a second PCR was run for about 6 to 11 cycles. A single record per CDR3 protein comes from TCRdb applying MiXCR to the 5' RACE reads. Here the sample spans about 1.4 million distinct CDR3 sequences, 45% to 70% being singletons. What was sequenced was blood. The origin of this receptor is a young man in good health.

CDR3 protein: CASSAGTPQSEQFF. CDR3 nucleotides: TGTGCCAGCAGCGCCGGGACTCCTCAGAGCGAGCAGTTCTTC. The chain employs TRBV6-4 and TRBJ2-1; D perhaps matches TRBD2 (6 bases). CDR1 MRHNA and CDR2 SNTAGT come from the germline V gene. The CDR3 contains 14 residues. Trimming stripped 6 bases from V and 10 bases from J, with 19 bases between.